The 9 T cell receptor beta chains below come from one sample, sequenced in a study of metastatic and nonmetastatic thyroid tumors. TCRdb re-called the PCR reads with MiXCR. The table includes under 40,000 clones, about 15% detected once. Patients underwent thyroid surgery, and none had received any treatment before it. Sequencing was done on a sample of blood. The receptors come from a female donor with papillary thyroid cancer or a benign thyroid nodule (not recorded which). Some clones in this sample may be carry-over from other donors' samples.

This clone was recorded many times. V usage is TRBV6-5 and J usage is TRBJ2-5; D remains unclear. V lost 2 bases and J 4 bases, leaving 8 bases between the germline ends. CDR3 size: 13 residues. Germline assignment: CDR1 MNHEY and CDR2 SVGAGI. The CDR3 DNA reads TGTGCCAGCAGTTACCGGATAGGAGAGACCCAGTACTTC. Translating gives CASSYRIGETQYF.

The sample holds many counts of this clone. A much larger clonotype is one base distant, so this may be a read error. Additional DNA sequences in this sample encode the identical CDR3. This chain links TRBV28 with TRBJ2-1; 10 bases are a match to TRBD2. There are 14 residues in the CDR3. Germline-derived CDR1 and CDR2 are MDHEN and SYDVKM. The CDR3 bases are TGTGCAAGCAGTCTTAGCGGGAGGAGAAATGAGCAGTTCTTC. Translating gives CASSLSGRRNEQFF.

This clone was seen at least ten times. The chain joins TRBV28 to TRBJ2-5; D is possibly TRBD2 (5 bases). The CDR3 length is 15 residues. The germline CDR1 and CDR2 sequences are MDHEN and SYDVKM. Trimming stripped 3 bases from V and 3 bases from J, with 14 bases between. CDR3 nucleotides: TGTGCCAGCAGTTTCGGCGGAGGATCTGAAGAGACCCAGTACTTC. This gives the protein CASSFGGGSEETQYF.

This clone has at least ten counts. This chain uses TRBV29-1 with TRBJ2-1; 10 bases match TRBD2. CDR1 is SQVTM and CDR2 is ANQGSEA in the germline V gene. CDR3 size: 13 residues. The V and J ends lost 6 bases and 7 bases, in that order; junction bases with no gene match: 6. CDR3 sequence: CSVRASGSNEQFF. The CDR3 DNA sequence: TGCAGCGTCCGGGCTAGCGGGAGTAATGAGCAGTTCTTC.

As to this clone: Given a much more abundant clone one base away, this may be a read error. This sequence joins TRBV27 and TRBJ2-7, with TRBD1 matching over 10 bases. V dropped 7 bases and J dropped 9; count of bases not matched to a gene: 15. The CDR3 loop spans 15 amino acids. Germline V lookup: CDR1 MNHEY, CDR2 SMNVEV (reference sequence). This CDR3 reads CASIIRDRGEGGQYF. The CDR3, as DNA: TGTGCCAGCATTATACGGGACAGGGGCGAGGGGGGGCAGTACTTC.

This clone was recorded many times. The chain uses TRBV19 and TRBJ1-5, with 10 bases lining up with TRBD1. Germline V CDR1 and CDR2: LNHDA, SQIVND (reference sequence). CDR3 length equals 16 residues. V shed 4 bases, J shed 6 bases, and the junction held 9 bases outside the gene matches. CDR3 region: CASSTDRDRGAQPQHF. The DNA for the CDR3 is TGTGCCAGTAGTACGGACCGGGACAGGGGCGCTCAGCCCCAGCATTTT.

As for this clone: Other DNA sequences in the sample encode the same CDR3. The V gene is TRBV20-1, the J gene TRBJ2-7; D gene unclear. V lost 6 bases, J lost 7 bases, and 19 bases lay in between. The CDR3 runs to 13 residues. The germline V gene encodes CDR1 DFQATT and CDR2 SNEGSKA (reference sequence). Written as DNA, the CDR3 is TGCAGTGCAAGACCTGGTACTCGGCAAGAGCAGTACTTC. Its translation: CSARPGTRQEQYF.

This clone has at least ten counts. The chain has TRBV28 and TRBJ1-5; TRBD1 matches at 8 bases. CDR1 and CDR2 from the germline V gene are MDHEN and SYDVKM. The length of the CDR3 is 15 residues. Trimming cost V 5 bases and J 3 bases; bases outside gene matches: 6. CDR3 in amino acids: CASSPTGGNNQPQHF. DNA of the CDR3: TGTGCCAGCAGTCCAACAGGGGGAAACAATCAGCCCCAGCATTTT.

This clone was seen repeatedly, ten times or more. The chain joins TRBV20-1 to TRBJ1-1, with a tentative D call TRBD1 (6 bases). Per the germline V gene, CDR1 is DFQATT and CDR2 is SNEGSKA (reference sequence). Between the trimmed V and J ends, which lost 6 bases and 3 bases, there was a span of 20 bases. The CDR3 sequence is 15 residues long. This chain's CDR3 is CSAEGGWAPHTEAFF. For the CDR3, the DNA is TGCAGTGCCGAGGGGGGGTGGGCACCGCACACTGAAGCTTTCTTT.